The present T cell receptor beta chain was sequenced within a study of blood T cells in healthy people across ages. PBMCs numbering at least 7 million were isolated per sample. CDR3 length equals 14 residues. Per the germline V gene, CDR1 is SEHNR and CDR2 is FQNEAQ (reference sequence). A J-beta primer mix and a sample-barcoded 5' primer were used in a second PCR of roughly 6 to 12 cycles. Researchers report that a template-switch adaptor with 12 random nucleotides tagged each cDNA molecule. Via MiXCR, TCRdb re-called the 5' RACE reads, giving one row per CDR3 protein. The repertoire holds approximately 1,100,000 distinct CDR3 sequences, with 40% to 45% as singletons.

Sequenced input: blood. The chain links TRBV7-9 to TRBJ2-1; unclear D gene. The end of the DNA is better explained by TRBJ2-7, so the J call may be wrong. The clonotype comes from a woman between 55 and 75 years old in good health. CDR3 sequence (DNA): TGTGCCAGCAGGTCGGGCCAGACCCTCTACGAGCAGTACTTC. Protein: CASRSGQTLYEQYF.